These T cell receptor beta chains were read from a single sample in a study of response to subunit inactivated influenza vaccine. TCRdb reanalysed the RT-PCR reads using MiXCR and keeps one entry per CDR3 protein. The sample carries approximately 160,000 distinct CDR3 sequences, roughly 10% recorded once. Sequences were derived from CD8+ T cells sorted from PBMCs, sampled less than 25 months after vaccination. Receptor source: a man between 50 and 75 years old who received an inactivated influenza vaccine. Both conserved end residues are part of each CDR3. D genes are given only for firm matches. The listing skips clone size in some rows; elsewhere it reads once, few, many or a size class.

- | few | TRBJ2-2 | TRBV27 | 13 | TGTGCCAGCAGTCCTTCGGTCGCCGGGGAGCTGTTTTTT | CASSPSVAGELFF
- | few | TRBJ2-5 | TRBV10-3 | 15 | TGTGCCATCAGTGAGTCGAGACAGTTACAAGAGACCCAGTACTTC | CAISESRQLQETQYF
TRBD1 | few | TRBJ2-1 | TRBV7-7 | 16 | TGTGCCAGCAGCTTAGGCCTCGGGGAAGGACAGGTACAGCAGTTCTTC | CASSLGLGEGQVQQFF
- | - | TRBJ2-7 | TRBV30 | 14 | TGTGCCTGGAGTGGGACACCCAGGCCCTACGAGCAGTACTTC | CAWSGTPRPYEQYF
TRBD2 | few | TRBJ2-2 | TRBV9 | 15 | TGTGCCAGCAGCGCCGGGACTAGCGGAACCGGGGAGCTGTTTTTT | CASSAGTSGTGELFF
TRBD1 | - | TRBJ2-3 | TRBV10-1 | 16 | TGCGCCAGCAGTGGACTCCGGGACAGGGGGATGTATACGCAGTATTTT | CASSGLRDRGMYTQYF
TRBD1 | many | TRBJ2-1 | TRBV27 | 16 | TGTGCCAGCAGTTTCGACCCGGGACAGGGGACGAATGAGCAGTTCTTC | CASSFDPGQGTNEQFF
- | many | TRBJ2-7 | TRBV6-2/TRBV6-3 | 15 | TGTGCCAGCAGTTTCACGGACCAAGGCGCCTACGAGCAGTACTTC | CASSFTDQGAYEQYF
- | few | TRBJ1-3 | TRBV9 | 15 | TGTGCCAGCAGCGTAGGGAGGATCTCTGGAAACACCATATATTTT | CASSVGRISGNTIYF
- | few | TRBJ1-5 | TRBV2 | 14 | TGTGCCAGCAGTGACCTCGATAGCAATCAGCCCCAGCATTTT | CASSDLDSNQPQHF
TRBD2 | many | TRBJ2-2 | TRBV5-6 | 16 | TGTGCCAGCAGCTATCGGACTAGCGGGCCCACCGGGGAGCTGTTTTTT | CASSYRTSGPTGELFF
TRBD2 | few | TRBJ2-7 | TRBV28 | 16 | TGTGCCAGCAGTTTAGCTTCTAGCGGGAGGGCCTACGAGCAGTACTTC | CASSLASSGRAYEQYF
- | few | TRBJ2-3 | TRBV28 | 16 | TGTGCCAGCAGTACCCTTAATGGGAGGAGCACAGATACGCAGTATTTT | CASSTLNGRSTDTQYF
TRBD1 | - | TRBJ2-5 | TRBV6-5 | 17 | TGTGCCAGCAGTTGGGGACAGGGGGAGAAAAACCAAGAGACCCAGTACTTC | CASSWGQGEKNQETQYF
- | - | TRBJ2-7 | TRBV4-3 | 15 | TGCGCCAGCAGCCAAGATCCCGAGGGCCACTACGAGCAGTACTTC | CASSQDPEGHYEQYF
- | many | TRBJ1-2 | TRBV7-9 | 12 | TGTGCCAGCAGCTTAGGGGACTATGGCTACACCTTC | CASSLGDYGYTF
- | - | TRBJ1-3 | TRBV4-3 | 16 | TGCGCCAGCAGCTCCCTGGGAGGCACCCCTGGAAACACCATATATTTT | CASSSLGGTPGNTIYF
TRBD2 | - | TRBJ2-1 | TRBV2 | 14 | TGTGCCAGCAGGGGACTAGCGGAGCCATGGGAGCAGTTCTTC | CASRGLAEPWEQFF
- | - | TRBJ2-1 | TRBV7-8 | 18 | TGTGCCAGCAGCTTAGGACTTCAGGGGAAGGACTCCTACAATGAGCAGTTCTTC | CASSLGLQGKDSYNEQFF
TRBD1 | many | TRBJ2-7 | TRBV29-1 | 11 | TGCAGCGTGGGGACAGCCTACGAGCAGTACTTC | CSVGTAYEQYF
- | few | TRBJ2-7 | TRBV29-1 | 15 | TGCAGCGTTGACTCGGGCCAGGGTCCTTTCTACGAGCAGTACTTC | CSVDSGQGPFYEQYF
- | few | TRBJ1-2 | TRBV30 | 17 | TGTGCCTGGATAGGGGCCGGCAGGGGCCCCGTTAACTATGGCTACACCTTC | CAWIGAGRGPVNYGYTF
TRBD1 | - | TRBJ2-5 | TRBV7-9 | 15 | TGTGCCAGCAGCTTACGCTGGGACAGACCGGAAAACCAGTACTTC | CASSLRWDRPENQYF
- | few | TRBJ1-2 | TRBV10-3 | 16 | TGTGCCATATCCGAGATTCAGGGGCGGGGATCCTATGGCTACACCTTC | CAISEIQGRGSYGYTF
TRBD1 | - | TRBJ2-3 | TRBV19 | 16 | TGTGCCAGTAGTCCAGAGGACAGGGGTGGCACAGATACGCAGTATTTT | CASSPEDRGGTDTQYF
- | - | TRBJ1-5 | TRBV7-9 | 12 | TGTGCCAGCAACAACTTTGATCAGCCCCAGCATTTT | CASNNFDQPQHF
- | - | TRBJ2-7 | TRBV9 | 15 | TGTGCCAGCAGCGTAGGTTGGGGTACCCCCTACGAGCAGTACTTC | CASSVGWGTPYEQYF
- | few | TRBJ2-3 | TRBV7-3 | 20 | TGTGCCAGCAGCTTAACAGGATCCTTACGACGGGGGGCCCCCACAGATACGCAGTATTTT | CASSLTGSLRRGAPTDTQYF